The text below deals with one T cell receptor (beta chain). The sample originates from a study of blood T cell repertoires in COVID-19. Study details: The cDNA or gDNA used as material had been derived from T cells, B-cell-depleted T cells, or PBMCs.

In the authors' methods: The assay estimated nucleated cells by amplifying reference gene primers. This table comes from immunoSEQ multiplex PCR, and its TCRdb copy is limited to in-frame clones, with some not included. The V and J calls and clone size are taken from that table; D and trimming were inferred from the DNA. The table shows some 180,000 clones, with around 82% occurring only once. The length of the CDR3 is 15 residues. CDR1 is MDHEN, CDR2 SYDVKM, per germline. Trimming cost V 5 bases and J 8 bases, with 21 bases left between them. This TCR came from a woman older than 75 with acute or convalescent COVID-19. Sequencing input: peripheral blood. The chain couples TRBV28 to TRBJ1-1, with D perhaps matching TRBD1 (5 bases). The CDR3 DNA reads TGTGCCAGCAGTAGGTTGCGGGGGTCAACCTCGGAAGCTTTCTTT. This sequence encodes CASSRLRGSTSEAFF.